The rows below give T cell receptor beta chains drawn from one sample of a study of T cell repertoires in cytomegalovirus infection. TCRdb passed the reads through MiXCR, listing each CDR3 protein once. The sample includes roughly 990,000 distinct CDR3 sequences, 25% to 40% seen only once; the top ten take about an eighth. No antigen has been identified for these receptors. The sequencing used cultured CD8+ T cells from PBMCs, collected from culture after CMV antigen stimulation. Source of these receptors: a human donor in good health (CMV status not recorded). Some clones in this sample may be carry-over from other donors' samples. Both conserved end residues are part of each CDR3. Fields, in order: V gene, D gene, J gene, clone size, CDR3 protein, CDR3 DNA. D genes are given only for firm matches. Some rows mark clone size as missing; the rest say once, few, many or name a class of expanded clone.

>TRBV7-2|TRBD1|TRBJ1-3|many
CASSFPIGQGARNTIYF
TGTGCCAGCAGCTTCCCTATTGGACAGGGGGCAAGAAACACCATATATTTT
>TRBV2|-|TRBJ1-6|few
CASSGDRETAGWDSPLHF
TGTGCCAGCAGTGGAGATAGGGAGACCGCTGGCTGGGATTCACCCCTCCACTTT
>TRBV2|-|TRBJ1-1|few
CASSDHTGNTEAFF
TGTGCCAGCAGTGACCATACAGGGAACACTGAAGCTTTCTTT
>TRBV7-4|-|TRBJ1-3|few
CASSSEGGSWRAIYF
TGTGCCAGCAGCTCCGAGGGGGGTTCCTGGCGAGCCATATATTTT
>TRBV15|-|TRBJ2-3|-
CATSSGLESTDTQYF
TGTGCCACCAGCTCCGGCTTGGAAAGCACAGATACGCAGTATTTT
>TRBV6-6|-|TRBJ1-3|-
CASSYPELIAGNTIYF
TGTGCCAGCAGTTACCCTGAGTTAATCGCTGGAAACACCATATATTTT
>TRBV20-1|-|TRBJ1-1|few
CSARWDENTEAFF
TGCAGTGCTAGATGGGACGAGAACACTGAAGCTTTCTTT
>TRBV7-9|TRBD1|TRBJ1-1|-
CASSFLKDRRTEAFF
TGTGCCAGCAGCTTCCTAAAGGACAGGCGGACTGAAGCTTTCTTT
>TRBV4-1|-|TRBJ1-1|-
CASSQALSGTGNTEAFF
TGCGCCAGCAGCCAAGCACTCTCCGGGACTGGGAACACTGAAGCTTTCTTT
>TRBV7-6|-|TRBJ2-1|few
CASSLVGLQAGNTYNEQFF
TGTGCCAGCAGCTTAGTAGGCTTACAGGCCGGAAACACCTACAATGAGCAGTTCTTC
>TRBV29-1|-|TRBJ2-1|-
CSVGGHQSSSYNEQFF
TGCAGCGTTGGGGGACATCAATCGAGCTCCTACAATGAGCAGTTCTTC
>TRBV7-2|-|TRBJ1-2|many
CASSLVLRSSYGYTF
TGTGCCAGCAGCTTAGTTCTCAGATCTAGCTATGGCTACACCTTC
>TRBV29-1|-|TRBJ2-1|-
CSVPIPQARDEQFF
TGCAGCGTTCCAATCCCCCAGGCACGCGATGAGCAGTTCTTC
>TRBV4-1|TRBD1|TRBJ1-4|-
CASSQDFQGAGEKLFF
TGCGCCAGCAGCCAAGATTTCCAGGGGGCTGGTGAAAAACTGTTTTTT
>TRBV7-6|TRBD2|TRBJ2-3|many
CASNSGGSTDTQYF
TGTGCCAGCAATAGCGGGGGCAGCACAGATACGCAGTATTTT
>TRBV3-1|TRBD2|TRBJ2-1|-
CASSQGTSGTGEQFF
TGTGCCAGCAGCCAGGGGACTAGCGGTACGGGAGAGCAGTTCTTC
>TRBV7-6|-|TRBJ1-6|many
CASSPGGGIGSPLHF
TGTGCCAGCAGCCCCGGGGGTGGAATCGGTTCACCCCTCCACTTT
>TRBV29-1|-|TRBJ1-2|-
CSVEGGFGGKGGYTF
TGCAGCGTTGAAGGGGGTTTCGGGGGAAAAGGAGGCTACACCTTC
>TRBV4-1|-|TRBJ2-5|-
CASSQGERGQETQYF
TGCGCCAGCAGCCAAGGGGAAAGGGGCCAAGAGACCCAGTACTTC
>TRBV7-8|-|TRBJ1-5|many
CASSLMGPHRPQHF
TGTGCCAGCAGCTTGATGGGGCCGCATCGGCCCCAGCATTTT
>TRBV29-1|-|TRBJ1-2|-
CSVGRGGGAGYTF
TGCAGCGTTGGTAGAGGGGGTGGGGCTGGCTACACCTTC
>TRBV5-4|-|TRBJ2-3|-
CASSFPGVPPDTQYF
TGTGCCAGCAGCTTCCCGGGGGTCCCTCCAGATACGCAGTATTTT
>TRBV6-1|-|TRBJ1-1|few
CASHDEGVGAFF
TGTGCCAGTCACGACGAGGGGGTTGGAGCTTTCTTT
>TRBV7-2|-|TRBJ2-1|few
CASSPTADVNSYNEQFF
TGTGCCAGCAGCCCAACCGCGGACGTGAACTCCTACAATGAGCAGTTCTTC
>TRBV28|-|TRBJ2-1|-
CASSLYGDYNEQFF
TGTGCCAGCAGTTTATATGGGGACTACAATGAGCAGTTCTTC
>TRBV6-2/TRBV6-3|-|TRBJ1-1|-
CATEQNTEAFF
TGTGCCACCGAGCAGAACACTGAAGCTTTCTTT
>TRBV7-6|-|TRBJ2-3|many
CASSLVGTDTQYF
TGTGCCAGCAGCTTAGTTGGCACAGATACGCAGTATTTT
>TRBV7-9|-|TRBJ2-6|few
CASSERDKAASANVLTF
TGTGCCAGCAGCGAAAGGGACAAAGCGGCTAGTGCCAACGTCCTGACTTTC
>TRBV7-9|-|TRBJ1-4|few
CASSGQGDQKPTNEKLFF
TGTGCCAGCAGCGGGCAGGGAGACCAGAAGCCAACTAATGAAAAACTGTTTTTT
>TRBV15|TRBD2|TRBJ2-1|-
CATSGWSRGESGYISYNEQFF
TGTGCCACCAGCGGATGGTCACGGGGGGAGTCCGGTTATATTTCCTACAATGAGCAGTTCTTC
>TRBV12-5|TRBD1|TRBJ2-2|-
CASGFRRDRGRQDTGELFF
TGTGCTAGTGGTTTCCGCCGGGACAGGGGGCGGCAGGACACCGGGGAGCTGTTTTTT
>TRBV20-1|-|TRBJ1-3|many
CSASRVLSSGNTIYF
TGCAGTGCTAGTCGGGTCCTGAGCTCTGGAAACACCATATATTTT
>TRBV6-2/TRBV6-3|-|TRBJ2-1|-
CASSPGLPREQFF
TGTGCCAGCAGCCCGGGACTCCCGCGGGAGCAGTTCTTC
>TRBV4-2|-|TRBJ2-7|-
CASSHEQYF
TGTGCCAGCAGCCACGAGCAGTACTTC
>TRBV6-6|-|TRBJ1-1|many
CASSPGGTSSEAFF
TGTGCCAGCAGCCCGGGGGGGACTTCCTCTGAAGCTTTCTTT
>TRBV11-1|TRBD2|TRBJ2-1|-
CASRSSSGGPEQFF
TGTGCCAGCAGGTCCTCTAGCGGGGGGCCAGAGCAGTTCTTC
>TRBV7-2|TRBD2|TRBJ2-1|many
CASSLTGGPFGEQFF
TGTGCCAGCAGCTTAACGGGGGGGCCTTTCGGTGAGCAGTTCTTC
>TRBV7-8|-|TRBJ2-3|many
CASSLLEEGDTQYF
TGTGCCAGCAGCTTACTCGAGGAAGGGGATACGCAGTATTTT
>TRBV19|TRBD1|TRBJ1-1|few
CASSMRQGAEAFF
TGTGCCAGTAGTATGCGACAGGGGGCTGAAGCTTTCTTT
>TRBV14|-|TRBJ2-1|few
CASSQGGGASEQFF
TGTGCCAGCAGCCAAGGTGGGGGGGCGAGTGAGCAGTTCTTC
>TRBV6-2/TRBV6-3|-|TRBJ1-2|-
CASSDVGDYGYTF
TGTGCCAGCAGTGACGTGGGGGACTATGGCTACACCTTC
>TRBV6-2/TRBV6-3|-|TRBJ1-1|-
CASRLTEEAFF
TGTGCCAGCAGATTGACGGAAGAAGCTTTCTTT
>TRBV6-2/TRBV6-3|TRBD2|TRBJ2-5|few
CASSYLGTTFGAQYF
TGTGCCAGCAGTTACCTCGGGACTACCTTCGGGGCCCAGTACTTC
>TRBV12-5|-|TRBJ1-3|-
CASGLGDFSGNTIYF
TGTGCTAGTGGTTTGGGAGACTTCTCTGGAAACACCATATATTTT
>TRBV20-1|TRBD1|TRBJ1-4|-
CSAEGQGREKLFF
TGCAGTGCTGAAGGACAGGGCAGGGAAAAACTGTTTTTT
>TRBV19|-|TRBJ2-3|few
CASNRGTSTDTQYF
TGTGCCAGTAATCGGGGGACCAGCACAGATACGCAGTATTTT
>TRBV27|TRBD1|TRBJ1-2|many
CASSPGQIYGYTF
TGTGCCAGCAGTCCGGGACAGATCTATGGCTACACCTTC
>TRBV28|TRBD2|TRBJ2-3|-
CASSFSSGGRRDTQYF
TGTGCCAGCAGTTTTTCTAGCGGGGGCCGGAGGGATACGCAGTATTTT
>TRBV7-8|-|TRBJ1-4|few
CASSLVGLDEKLFF
TGTGCCAGCAGCTTAGTGGGCCTGGACGAAAAACTGTTTTTT
>TRBV27|-|TRBJ2-7|-
CATRSGALYEQYF
TGTGCCACCAGATCCGGGGCGCTCTACGAGCAGTACTTC
>TRBV5-6|-|TRBJ1-4|-
CASSLGAGRANEKLFF
TGTGCCAGCAGCTTGGGGGCCGGGAGGGCTAATGAAAAACTGTTTTTT
>TRBV20-1|-|TRBJ1-2|-
CSARAPGLPGYTF
TGCAGTGCTAGAGCCCCTGGTCTCCCGGGCTACACCTTC